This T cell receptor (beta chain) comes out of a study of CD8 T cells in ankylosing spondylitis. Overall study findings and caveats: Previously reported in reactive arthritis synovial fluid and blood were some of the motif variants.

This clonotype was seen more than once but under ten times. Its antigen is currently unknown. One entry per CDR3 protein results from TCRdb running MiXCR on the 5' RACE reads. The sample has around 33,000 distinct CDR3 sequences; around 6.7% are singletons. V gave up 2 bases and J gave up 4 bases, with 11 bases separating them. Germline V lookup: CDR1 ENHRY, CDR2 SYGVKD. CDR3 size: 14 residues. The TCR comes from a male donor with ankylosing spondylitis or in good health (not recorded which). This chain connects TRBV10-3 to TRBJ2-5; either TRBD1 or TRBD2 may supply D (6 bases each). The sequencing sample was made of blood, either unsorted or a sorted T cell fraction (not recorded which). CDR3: CAISEVRGRETQYF. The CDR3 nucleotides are TGTGCCATCAGTGAGGTACGGGGGCGAGAGACCCAGTACTTC.